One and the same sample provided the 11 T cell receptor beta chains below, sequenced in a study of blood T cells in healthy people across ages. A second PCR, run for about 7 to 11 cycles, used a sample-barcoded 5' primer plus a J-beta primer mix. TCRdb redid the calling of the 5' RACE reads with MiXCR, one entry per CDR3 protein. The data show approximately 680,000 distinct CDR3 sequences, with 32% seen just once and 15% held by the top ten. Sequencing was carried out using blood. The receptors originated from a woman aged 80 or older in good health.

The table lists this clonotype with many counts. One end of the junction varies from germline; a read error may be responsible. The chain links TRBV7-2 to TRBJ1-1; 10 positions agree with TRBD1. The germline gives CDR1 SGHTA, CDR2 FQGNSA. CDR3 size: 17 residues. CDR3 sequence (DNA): TGTGCCAGCAGCGTAGCCGGGACAGGGGTGGGACTGGCTGAAGCTTTCTTT. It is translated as CASSVAGTGVGLAEAFF.

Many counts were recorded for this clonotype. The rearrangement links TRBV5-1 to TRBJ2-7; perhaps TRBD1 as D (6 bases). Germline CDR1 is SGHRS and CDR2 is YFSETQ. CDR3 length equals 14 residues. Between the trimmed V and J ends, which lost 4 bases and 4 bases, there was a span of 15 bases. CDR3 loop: CASSATGNIYEQYF. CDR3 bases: TGCGCCAGCAGCGCAACAGGGAATATATACGAGCAGTACTTC.

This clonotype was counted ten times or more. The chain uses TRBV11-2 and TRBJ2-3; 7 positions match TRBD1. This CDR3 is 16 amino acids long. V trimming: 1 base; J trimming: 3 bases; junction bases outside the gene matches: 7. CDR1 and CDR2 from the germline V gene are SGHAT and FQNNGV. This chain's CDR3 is CASSLGAGTVTDTQYF. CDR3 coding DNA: TGTGCCAGCAGCTTAGGAGCCGGGACAGTGACAGATACGCAGTATTTT.

CDR3 residues: CSARESSQETQYF. CDR3 in DNA: TGCAGTGCTAGAGAAAGCAGTCAAGAGACCCAGTACTTC. V gene TRBV20-1 combines with J gene TRBJ2-5, with D unclear. V was trimmed by 0 bases and J by 2 bases, leaving 7 bases between them. Per germline, CDR1 DFQATT and CDR2 SNEGSKA (reference sequence). This CDR3 is built from 13 residues.

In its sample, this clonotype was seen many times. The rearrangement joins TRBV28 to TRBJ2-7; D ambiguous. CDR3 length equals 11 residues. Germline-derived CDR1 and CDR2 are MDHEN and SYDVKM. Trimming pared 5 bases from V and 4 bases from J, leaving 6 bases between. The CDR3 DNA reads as TGTGCCAGCAGTGGGAAGTACGAGCAGTACTTC. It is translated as CASSGKYEQYF.

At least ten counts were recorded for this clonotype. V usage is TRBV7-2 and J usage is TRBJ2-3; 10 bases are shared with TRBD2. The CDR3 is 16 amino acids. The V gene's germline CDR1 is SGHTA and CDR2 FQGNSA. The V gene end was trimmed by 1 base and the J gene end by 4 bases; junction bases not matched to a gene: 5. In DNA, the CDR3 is TGTGCCAGCAGCTTAGTTCAGCGGGGGGGCGCAGATACGCAGTATTTT. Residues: CASSLVQRGGADTQYF. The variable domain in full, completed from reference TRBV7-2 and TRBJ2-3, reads GAGVSQSPSNKVTEKGKDVELRCDPISGHTALYWYRQSLGQGLEFLIYFQGNSAPDKSGLPSDRFSAERTGGSVSTLTIQRTQQEDSAVYLCASSLVQRGGADTQYFGPGTRLTVL.

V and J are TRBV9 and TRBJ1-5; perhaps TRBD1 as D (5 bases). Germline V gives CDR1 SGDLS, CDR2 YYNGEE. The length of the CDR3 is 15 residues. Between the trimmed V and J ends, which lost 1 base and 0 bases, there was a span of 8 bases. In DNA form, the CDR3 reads TGTGCCAGCAGCGTACTAGGGGATAGCAATCAGCCCCAGCATTTT. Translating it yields CASSVLGDSNQPQHF.

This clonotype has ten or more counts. CDR3 DNA: TGTGCCAGCAGTAGCTTCGGGGGAGCCTACAATGAGCAGTTCTTC. Its translation: CASSSFGGAYNEQFF. The chain combines TRBV6-6 with TRBJ2-1; possibly TRBD2 for D (6 bases). CDR1 is MNHNY and CDR2 is SVGAGI in the germline V gene (reference sequence). V was shortened by 5 bases and J by 2 bases, with 13 bases between the two germline ends. The CDR3 has 15 amino acids.

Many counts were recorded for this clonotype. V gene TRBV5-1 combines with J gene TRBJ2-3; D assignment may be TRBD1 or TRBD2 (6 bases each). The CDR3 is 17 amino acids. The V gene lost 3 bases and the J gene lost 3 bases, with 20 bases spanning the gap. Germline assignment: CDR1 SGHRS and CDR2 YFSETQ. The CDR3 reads CASSSGGLGGGTDTQYF. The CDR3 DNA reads TGCGCCAGCAGCTCCGGAGGTTTGGGGGGCGGAACAGATACGCAGTATTTT.

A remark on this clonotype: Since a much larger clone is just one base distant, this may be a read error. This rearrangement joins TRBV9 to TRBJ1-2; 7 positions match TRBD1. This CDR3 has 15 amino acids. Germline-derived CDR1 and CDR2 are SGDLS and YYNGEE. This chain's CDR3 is CASSLGTETNYDYTF. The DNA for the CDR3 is TGTGCCAGCAGCCTAGGGACAGAGACTAACTATGACTACACCTTC. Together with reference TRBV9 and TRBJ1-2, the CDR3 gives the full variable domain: DSGVTQTPKHLITATGQRVTLRCSPRSGDLSVYWYQQSLDQGLQFLIQYYNGEERAKGNILERFSAQQFPDLHSELNLSSLELGDSALYFCASSLGTETNYDYTFGSGTRLTVV.

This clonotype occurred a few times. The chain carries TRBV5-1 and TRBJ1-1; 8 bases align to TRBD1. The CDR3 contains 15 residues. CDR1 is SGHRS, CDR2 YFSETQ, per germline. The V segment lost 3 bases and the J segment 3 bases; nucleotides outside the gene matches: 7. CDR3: CASSWAGGGDTEAFF. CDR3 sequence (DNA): TGCGCCAGCAGCTGGGCAGGGGGCGGGGACACTGAAGCTTTCTTT.